This T cell receptor beta chain was documented in a study of cytomegalovirus exposure and HLA in healthy donors listed by TCRdb under 2017. For the wider study: An earlier analysis of around 600 of the donors reported 276 Gb of sequence data and 120 million or so unique TCR beta sequences from about 200 million T cells. Donor age, sex, ethnicity and CMV serostatus were collected together with the repertoire data. Using immunosequencing, the study profiled T cell repertoires from about 650 subjects and related those repertoires to cytomegalovirus serostatus. The aim of the study was to test whether cataloging public T cell receptors could identify signatures of past pathogen exposure. In addition to the first cohort of around 670 subjects, a separate validation cohort of over 90 different subjects was used. The later analysis used no new phenotypic data to find candidate immune exposures, relying instead on TCR beta sequences and their occurrence across donors. Genome-wide SNP genotypes for about 65% of the roughly 670 donors were used in a later genetic analysis, which treated that subset as a discovery cohort. Among about 410 genotyped donors of the cohort, an average of roughly 230,000 unique TCR beta nucleotide sequences was sequenced per donor, of which about 19% were non-productive. To study patterns of TCR occurrence, a later analysis re-analyzed previously published TCR beta repertoires from several hundred donors and added high-resolution HLA genotyping. An early release that covered more than 550 HLA-typed donors contained around 300 gigabases of sequencing data and about 84 million unique TCR sequences. Every discovery cohort repertoire had been produced on one sequencing platform. Both class I and class II loci were covered by HLA typing, at four-digit resolution. To predict cytomegalovirus infection status, the study brought together high-throughput TCR immunosequencing, statistical association of individual TCRs with disease status, and machine learning. Four or five DR-DQ haplotypes were handled as single units for association and clustering because linkage in the cohort was strong. Typing coverage varied by locus: about 629-640 donors for A, B, C, DRB1 and DQB1; about 520 for DQA1; about 600 for DPA1; approximately 450 for DPB1. Of the roughly 420 genotyped donors, 80% to 90% were placed in the genetic ancestry cluster associated with self-reported Caucasian donors. An earlier analysis of roughly 600 of the donors used high-throughput TCR beta sequencing to judge whether each TCR beta V gene segment behaved as functional or pseudogenic. The paper as a whole reports these results and caveats: Immune exposure information for the cohort was limited to CMV serostatus. A later analysis found that HLA-associated TCR beta chains were more clonally expanded and had lower generation probabilities than equally common non-associated chains. A later analysis found that TCR association rates varied across HLA loci, with DRB1 alleles showing the most associated TCRs and HLA-C alleles the fewest. Broadly in line with IMGT annotations, most TCR beta V segments showed up in productive rearrangements about 87% or about 30% of the time in an earlier analysis of 587 of the donors. Only TCR beta chains were sequenced in this cohort, and the absence of alpha or paired-chain data limited detectable features. A later genetic analysis reported fewer N-insertions in productive TCRs among donors in an Asian-associated ancestry cluster than the roughly 700-donor mean. When HLA alleles, especially DR and DQ, strongly co-occurred, attributing TCR associations to individual alleles was difficult. Some IMGT-functional V segments, including TRBV6-2 and TRBV6-3, could not be told apart with the 87-base-pair reads, so those segments were excluded. In a later genetic analysis, a missense DCLRE1C variant was associated with V-gene and J-gene trimming of TCR beta chains, and the association was replicated in an independent cohort. Because some donors lacked HLA typing at each locus, the association tests relied only on the typed subset. A few of the identified cytomegalovirus-associated TCR beta chains were confirmed in vitro to be specific for cytomegalovirus antigens. Roughly uniform sequencing depth across donors was assumed in presence/absence analyses, although this assumption may not hold. A later analysis reported that several top co-occurrence clusters appeared linked to parvovirus B19, influenza, CMV and Epstein-Barr virus. A further reported finding was that TCR beta sequences accurately predicted the HLA-A and HLA-B alleles for most subjects in the first cohort. At a false discovery rate of 0.05, a later analysis linked 16,951 TCR beta sequences to specific HLA alleles. Roughly 15 rarely observed V segments, including chromosome 9 orphons, were excluded from the earlier analysis of several hundred of the donors because counts were too low. The study listed approximately 160 TCR beta chains as associated with cytomegalovirus. Most TCR sequences were observed very rarely across donors, whereas some public TCRs were present in many individuals. A cluster of highly shared sequence variants was judged likely to be a technical artifact of the sequencing pipeline. A later analysis found that most CMV-associated TCR beta chains appeared HLA-restricted, with HLA associations seemingly driven largely by CMV exposure. The classifier was reported to diagnose cytomegalovirus status with high specificity and sensitivity in both the original cohort and the validation cohort. According to the authors, the approach could potentially be generalized to other disease states and immunological phenotypes. Correlated functional status among segregating V segments might reflect linkage disequilibrium, but an unknown experimental factor could not be ruled out.

Library prep was done by the immunoSEQ multiplex PCR assay. A mixture of 60 forward primers for TCR Vbeta segments and 13 reverse primers for TCR Jbeta segments was used in the multiplex PCR. The CDR3 region of rearranged TCR beta genes was amplified from genomic DNA with a multiplex PCR assay. The Illumina HiSeq System was used to sequence the amplified TCR beta libraries as 87-base-pair reads. Concerning the study's data processing: A later analysis counted approximately 84 million unique TCR beta chains across the 640 or so repertoires, and approximately 11 million of these chains were shared by at least two donors. To remove PCR and sequencing errors, raw reads were error-corrected and collapsed into unique sequences using a nearest-neighbor algorithm that merged closely related sequences. To assign V, D and J gene segments, CDR3 sequences were aligned to IMGT reference sequences. For a sequence to be retained, a match of at least six nucleotides was required to both a V gene segment and a J gene segment. Rearrangements were classified as productive when the CDR3 lacked stop codons and remained in frame with V and J, and all other rearrangements were classified as non-productive. Following IMGT convention, CDR3 was defined as the stretch from the second conserved V-encoded cysteine up to the conserved J-encoded phenylalanine. In an earlier analysis of some 550 of the donors, sequences lacking an unambiguous match to a single V gene segment were excluded. An earlier analysis of fewer than 750 of the donors called V segments functional above 56.7% productive rearrangements and segregating when the between-donor standard deviation exceeded 5%. To diagnose cytomegalovirus status from the catalog of TCR beta chain sequences, a statistical classification framework was built. In a later analysis, V and J genes were assigned by comparing TCR nucleotide sequences against IMGT/GENE-DB human TR gene sequences. A later analysis assigned CDR3 sequences and most-parsimonious VDJ recombination scenarios with the TCRdist pipeline. A later analysis defined each TCR beta chain by its CDR3 amino acid sequence plus V-gene family, and excluded reads lacking a unique V-gene family. A later analysis removed 550 to 650 highly shared, low-generation-probability nucleotide sequences to deal with suspected cross-contamination and a sequencing artifact. For each public chain, a later analysis derived a clonal expansion index from normalized ranks of inferred template counts within each repertoire. A later analysis computed generation probabilities with a VDJ recombination model fitted to out-of-frame rearrangements, and checked the results against IGoR. Hypergeometric tests were used in a later analysis to score TCR-TCR, TCR-HLA and TCR-CMV co-occurrence, with a repertoire-size bias correction applied to the TCR pairs. A later analysis estimated false discovery rates by permuting HLA or CMV assignments 20 times. A later analysis grouped co-occurring TCRs with DBSCAN, adding TCRdist sequence similarity when clustering within HLA-allele-positive subsets. Repertoires with fewer than 30,000 or more than 120,000 public chains, plus five repertoires with anomalous nucleotide sharing, were excluded from co-occurrence clustering. TCRdb took this table from immuneACCESS and kept in-frame rearrangements with V and J called. Such tables lack part of the clones; where checked against another copy, unresolved V genes explain under half of the gap, and the rest is unexplained. V, J and clone size reflect that table, while D and trimming were determined from the DNA. For this sample there are more than 95,000 clones; about 83% appear just once. The biggest ten clones account for approximately 6.1% of the sample.

The cohort consisted of 666 healthy bone marrow donors. All cohort members were sampled while nominally healthy, although unrecorded immune exposures were likely present. The donor was CMV seronegative and belonged to the group of 320 or so seronegative cohort members. Each donor provided a peripheral blood sample, and peripheral blood mononuclear cells were used for TCR beta sequencing. Genomic DNA was extracted from the blood cell samples with the Qiagen DNeasy Blood Extraction Kit. The germline V gene (reference sequence) sets CDR1 to SEHNR and CDR2 to FQNEAQ. The CDR3 covers 13 residues, taking in both the cysteine and the phenylalanine. CDR3 DNA is the only sequence kept; it has 39 bases, read in frame from the first base. With respect to this clone: This receptor's antigen is unknown. A read error may produce the germline difference seen at one junction end.

The sequence was collected from a man aged 18 to 29 in good health and CMV-seronegative. Sequenced sample: PBMCs. This sequence uses TRBV7-9 and TRBJ1-2; the D gene is perhaps TRBD1, from 5 matching bases. The DNA sequence follows: TGTTCCAGCAGTCAGGGCGCTAACTATGGCTACACCTTC. It encodes CSSSQGANYGYTF.